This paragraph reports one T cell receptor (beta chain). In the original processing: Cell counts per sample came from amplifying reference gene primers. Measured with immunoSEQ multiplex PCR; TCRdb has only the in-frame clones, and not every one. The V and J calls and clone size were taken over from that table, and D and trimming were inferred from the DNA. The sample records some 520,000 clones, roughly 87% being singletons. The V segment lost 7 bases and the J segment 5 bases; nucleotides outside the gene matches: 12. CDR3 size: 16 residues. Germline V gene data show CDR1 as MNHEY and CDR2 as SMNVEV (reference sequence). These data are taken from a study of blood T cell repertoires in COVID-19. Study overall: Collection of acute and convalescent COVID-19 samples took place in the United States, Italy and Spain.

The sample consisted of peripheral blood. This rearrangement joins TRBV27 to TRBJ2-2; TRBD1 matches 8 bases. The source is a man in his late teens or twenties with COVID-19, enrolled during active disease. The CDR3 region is CASNPPRGRYTGELFF. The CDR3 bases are TGTGCCAGCAACCCCCCCAGGGGGCGGTATACCGGGGAGCTGTTTTTT.